The table lists the clone carrying this T cell receptor beta chain with a few counts. What it binds is unknown. The data are from a study of molecular identifiers for immune sequencing clone quantification. Study results and caveats: For effector cells, clones above 20 RNA copies held over 97% of molecules; for naive cells, under 1%.

This CDR3 comprises 13 residues. V was pared by 2 bases and J by 8 bases, with 3 bases of the junction left unmatched. The germline gives CDR1 DFQATT, CDR2 SNEGSKA (reference sequence). In preparing bulk TCR libraries, previously described methods and listed TCR primers were used. TCRdb re-called the PCR reads through MiXCR, storing one row per CDR3 protein. This table holds 460,000 or so distinct CDR3 sequences, about 26% found once. Between about 18,000 and 1,100,000 sorted cells, with 10%, 30% or 50% RNA, yielded naive CD8 libraries. Sorting selected naive CD8 T cells with a CD8+CD4-CCR7+CD45RA+ phenotype.

The sequenced sample consisted of naive CD8+ T cells from blood, with Jurkat cell RNA spiked in. As to subset: FACS-sorted CD8+CD4-CCR7+CD45RA+ naive T cells. The receptor was derived from a human donor in good health. Some libraries in this study had Jurkat cell RNA spiked in. The chain couples TRBV20-1 to TRBJ2-1, with 10 bases matching TRBD2. The CDR3: CSARLAGVDEQFF. CDR3 bases: TGCAGTGCTAGACTAGCGGGAGTGGATGAGCAGTTCTTC.